A single sample gave rise to the 21 T cell receptor beta chains below, sequenced in a study of shared clonotypes between healthy human individuals. The repertoire was sequenced with immunoSEQ multiplex PCR; TCRdb's copy has only in-frame clones and lacks some. Here the sample spans around 510,000 clones, about 80% being singletons. Sequences were obtained from PBMCs. The receptors shown here come from a woman aged 40 to 50 in good health. Some clones in this sample may be carry-over from other donors' samples.

This clone turned up a few times. V and J are TRBV5-1 and TRBJ1-4; unclear D gene. The CDR3 sequence is 15 residues long. Germline lookup yields CDR1 SGHRS and CDR2 YFSETQ. Trimming cost V 4 bases and J 5 bases, with 15 bases left between them. DNA of the CDR3: TGCGCCAGCAGCATGTTGGGGAACCAGAATGAAAAACTGTTTTTT. It translates to CASSMLGNQNEKLFF.

The DNA for the CDR3 is TGTGCCAGCAGACCCAGGGTTGAGGGCTACACCTTC. This translates into CASRPRVEGYTF. The chain links TRBV6-1 to TRBJ1-2, with a weak D call TRBD1 (5 bases). There are 12 residues in the CDR3. The V end lost 6 bases, the J end lost 8 bases, and 13 bases lay between the germline ends. CDR1 is MNHNS, CDR2 SASEGT, per germline.

The chain uses TRBV2 and TRBJ2-6, with D perhaps matching TRBD2 (6 bases). The length of the CDR3 is 13 residues. V gave up 6 bases and J gave up 17 bases, with 20 bases separating them. CDR1 SNHLY and CDR2 FYNNEI come from the germline V gene. The CDR3 loop is CASSSGWGDPMTF. The CDR3 DNA reads TGTGCCAGCAGCTCCGGATGGGGGGATCCGATGACTTTC.

The chain links TRBV6-1 to TRBJ1-1, with unresolved D. The germline CDR1 and CDR2 sequences are MNHNS and SASEGT. V lost 7 bases and J lost 1, with 13 bases in between. CDR3 length equals 14 residues. The CDR3 here is CASTGSNRNTEAFF. DNA of the CDR3: TGTGCCAGCACCGGGTCAAACAGGAACACTGAAGCTTTCTTT.

In regard to this clone: A read error may explain this, as a much larger clone is one base away. The chain joins TRBV7-2 to TRBJ2-2; D uncertain. Germline V gives CDR1 SGHTA, CDR2 FQGNSA. The CDR3 is made up of 14 amino acids. Between the trimmed V and J ends, which lost 2 bases and 0 bases, there was a span of 4 bases. In DNA, the CDR3 is TGTGCCAGCAGCTTAAACACGAACACCGGGGAGCTGTTTTTT. This encodes CASSLNTNTGELFF.

The chain carries TRBV5-4 and TRBJ1-1; 8 bases agree with TRBD1. Germline lookup yields CDR1 SGHNT and CDR2 YYREEE (reference sequence). V was pared by 1 base and J by 6 bases, with 5 bases of the junction left unmatched. The CDR3 extends over 14 amino acids. The CDR3 loop reads CASSLSGQGSEAFF. The DNA of the CDR3 is TGTGCCAGCAGCTTGTCAGGACAGGGCTCTGAAGCTTTCTTT. Full variable domain (outside the CDR3, taken from reference TRBV5-4 and TRBJ1-1): ETGVTQSPTHLIKTRGQQVTLRCSSQSGHNTVSWYQQALGQGPQFIFQYYREEENGRGNFPPRFSGLQFPNYSSELNVNALELDDSALYLCASSLSGQGSEAFFGQGTRLTVV.

This clone was counted only a few times. Other DNA sequences within the sample encode an identical CDR3. The chain uses TRBV5-6 and TRBJ2-7; D perhaps matches TRBD1 (6 bases). The V gene's germline CDR1 is SGHDT and CDR2 YYEEEE. Trimming removed 4 bases from V and 2 bases from J, with 16 bases in between. CDR3 length equals 15 residues. The CDR3 loop is CASSAQGFPPYEQYF. The DNA of the CDR3 is TGTGCCAGCAGCGCCCAGGGGTTCCCGCCCTACGAGCAGTACTTC.

The chain recombines TRBV15 with TRBJ1-4, with D possibly TRBD1 on 6 matching bases. The CDR3 sequence is 15 residues long. Germline CDR1 LNHNV, CDR2 YYDKDF (reference sequence). Trimming removed 1 base at V and 8 bases at J, with 14 bases between. The CDR3 protein is CATSRAPGAGEKLFF. The CDR3 DNA is TGTGCCACCAGCAGAGCCCCGGGGGCGGGAGAAAAACTGTTTTTT.

The V gene is TRBV4-1, the J gene TRBJ2-1, with TRBD2 matching over 12 bases. Losses at the gene ends were 0 bases for V and 6 bases for J; bases not matched to a gene: 12. This CDR3 spans 19 amino acids. Germline V gene sequence: CDR1 MGHRA, CDR2 YSYEKL. Here the CDR3 reads CASSQDPGLAGRGANEQFF. As DNA, the CDR3 is TGCGCCAGCAGCCAAGATCCCGGACTAGCGGGACGAGGGGCCAATGAGCAGTTCTTC.

The rearrangement links TRBV7-9 to TRBJ2-2; no reliable D call. CDR1 is SEHNR, CDR2 FQNEAQ, per germline (reference sequence). CDR3 length equals 12 residues. Deletions cut 3 bases from V and 5 bases from J, with 4 bases between. The CDR3 protein is CASSFETGELFF. The CDR3, as DNA: TGTGCCAGCAGCTTTGAAACCGGGGAGCTGTTTTTT.

This chain connects TRBV18 to TRBJ2-7; TRBD2 matches at 10 bases. In germline, CDR1 is KGHSH, CDR2 LQKENI. V lost 4 bases, J lost 3 bases, and 3 bases stayed unmatched. The CDR3 contains 14 residues. CDR3 loop: CASSQVAGGYEQYF. As DNA, the CDR3 is TGTGCCAGCTCACAGGTAGCGGGAGGCTACGAGCAGTACTTC. Full variable domain (rest looked up from reference TRBV18 and TRBJ2-7): NAGVMQNPRHLVRRRGQEARLRCSPMKGHSHVYWYRQLPEEGLKFMVYLQKENIIDESGMPKERFSAEFPKEGPSILRIQQVVRGDSAAYFCASSQVAGGYEQYFGPGTRLTVT.

This clone was seen more than once but under ten times. Within the sample, other DNA sequences also encode this same CDR3. The chain links TRBV15 to TRBJ1-1, with a weak D call TRBD1 (6 bases). Germline V gene lookup returns CDR1 LNHNV and CDR2 YYDKDF (reference sequence). This CDR3 has 12 residues. With 0 bases removed from V and 8 bases from J, the gap between germline ends came to 7 bases. Here the CDR3 reads CATSRDQGEAFF. The CDR3 nucleotides read TGTGCCACCAGCAGAGATCAGGGGGAAGCTTTCTTT.

About this clone: The sample holds other DNA sequences that translate to the same CDR3. V and J are TRBV9 and TRBJ2-5; TRBD1 matches at 7 bases. This CDR3 is built from 14 residues. The J segment lost 1 base and the V segment lost 0 bases, leaving 0 bases of the junction unmatched. Germline values: CDR1 SGDLS, CDR2 YYNGEE. The CDR3 coding sequence is TGTGCCAGCAGCGTAGGACAGGGCCAAGAGACCCAGTACTTC. Translating gives CASSVGQGQETQYF.

V is TRBV11-2 and J is TRBJ2-1; 8 bases are a match to TRBD2. There are 16 residues in the CDR3. Germline V lookup: CDR1 SGHAT, CDR2 FQNNGV. Germline trimming cut 1 base from V and 4 bases from J; bases unmatched to any gene: 6. The CDR3 reads CASSLGSSGAYNEQFF. In DNA, the CDR3 is TGTGCCAGCAGCTTAGGGAGTAGCGGGGCATACAATGAGCAGTTCTTC. The variable domain in full, completed from reference TRBV11-2 and TRBJ2-1, reads EAGVAQSPRYKIIEKRQSVAFWCNPISGHATLYWYQQILGQGPKLLIQFQNNGVVDDSQLPKDRFSAERLKGVDSTLKIQPAKLEDSAVYLCASSLGSSGAYNEQFFGPGTRLTVL.

The chain combines TRBV5-1 with TRBJ2-5, with TRBD2 matching 9 bases. This CDR3 has 14 amino acids. The junction had 2 bases not matched to a gene; V was cut back by 0 bases and J by 5 bases. Germline-derived CDR1 and CDR2 are SGHRS and YFSETQ. CDR3 nucleotide sequence: TGCGCCAGCAGCTTGGATCTAGCGGGGGAGACCCAGTACTTC. Its protein is CASSLDLAGETQYF.

V gene TRBV2 combines with J gene TRBJ1-1; D not certain. Per germline, CDR1 SNHLY and CDR2 FYNNEI. Trimming took 4 bases from V and 5 from J, leaving 11 bases between them. CDR3 length: 13 residues. CDR3 sequence: CASSAILGTEAFF. The DNA of the CDR3 is TGTGCCAGCAGTGCCATACTAGGTACTGAAGCTTTCTTT.

This clone was seen only a few times. The V and J genes are TRBV6-1 and TRBJ1-1, with a possible D match to TRBD1 (6 bases). Trimming shortened V by 3 bases and J by 1 base, and 6 bases separated the two germline ends. Germline lookup yields CDR1 MNHNS and CDR2 SASEGT. This CDR3 comprises 13 residues. The CDR3, as DNA: TGTGCCAGCAGTGAGGGACAGAACACTGAAGCTTTCTTT. This gives the protein CASSEGQNTEAFF.

The chain links TRBV30 to TRBJ2-2; TRBD2 matches 9 bases. This CDR3 region has 20 residues. CDR1 and CDR2 (germline): GTSNPN, SVGIG (reference sequence). After removal of 5 bases from V and 5 bases from J, the junction contained 24 bases not matched to a gene. The CDR3 DNA reads as TGTGCCTGGGGTCCCAGAGCGGGAGGCAACCCCGGTCCCTGGACCGGGGAGCTGTTTTTT. Protein sequence: CAWGPRAGGNPGPWTGELFF.

This clone was seen a single time. The chain couples TRBV21-1 to TRBJ2-4. TRBV21-1 counts as a pseudogene. The CDR3 covers 17 residues. In DNA, the CDR3 is TGTGCCAGCAGCCCTCCGGGTGGGACCATAGCCAAAAACATTCAGTACTTC. Its translation: CASSPPGGTIAKNIQYF.

This chain joins TRBV7-9 and TRBJ2-2, with 9 positions matching TRBD2. After removal of 4 bases from V and 8 bases from J, the junction contained 8 bases not matched to a gene. The CDR3 totals 15 residues. Germline CDR1 and CDR2: SEHNR and FQNEAQ (reference sequence). The CDR3 DNA follows: TGTGCCAGCAGCTCAGTTAGCGGGAGAATTGGGGAGCTGTTTTTT. Encoded protein: CASSSVSGRIGELFF. The full variable domain, rest sourced from reference TRBV7-9 and TRBJ2-2, is DTGVSQNPRHKITKRGQNVTFRCDPISEHNRLYWYRQTLGQGPEFLTYFQNEAQLEKSRLLSDRFSAERPKGSFSTLEIQRTEQGDSAMYLCASSSVSGRIGELFFGEGSRLTVL.

This rearrangement joins TRBV18 to TRBJ1-5; D not certain. Germline V gene sequence: CDR1 KGHSH, CDR2 LQKENI. The CDR3 totals 12 residues. Trimming left V 6 bases short and J 6 bases short, with 9 bases between. CDR3 region: CASSPDAQPQHF. DNA for the CDR3: TGTGCCAGCTCCCCGGATGCTCAGCCCCAGCATTTT.